This record covers a single T cell receptor beta chain. Its antigen remains unknown. This CDR3 is 13 amino acids long. V gave up 0 bases and J gave up 9 bases, with 10 bases separating them. Looked up from germline, CDR1 is SGDLS and CDR2 is YYNGEE. Via MiXCR, TCRdb re-called the 5' RACE reads, giving one row per CDR3 protein. The table lists more than 350,000 distinct CDR3 sequences, under 25% of them singletons. The record originates from a study of T-cell memory formation after mild COVID-19. Study-level findings and limits: Contracting clones, day 15 to 85, had balanced CD4/CD8, and later expanders favored CD4+.

Source material: PBMCs or a T cell subset sorted from them (not recorded which). The receptor's source is an adult woman who had mild COVID-19 (a few samples of this study predate the infection). Cell type and time point are not known. This chain connects TRBV9 to TRBJ2-1, with D possibly matching TRBD2 (6 bases). The CDR3 is CASSVGVGGEQFF. As DNA, the CDR3 is TGTGCCAGCAGCGTAGGTGTGGGGGGTGAGCAGTTCTTC.